Given below is one TCR beta chain in context. 5' RACE that incorporated UMI labels was used to prepare the TRB cDNA libraries. For each CDR3 protein, TCRdb gives one entry from its re-call of the 5' RACE reads, without DNA. This sample's clone table lists about 39,000 distinct CDR3 sequences. These data come from a study of CXCR3-negative and CXCR3-positive naive CD8 T cells. Sequenced input: memory CD8+ T cells from blood. This receptor was obtained from a human donor in good health. Some clones in this sample may be carry-over from other donors' samples.

CDR3 protein: CSVRTVSNTEAFF. The V call is TRBV29-1, the J call TRBJ1-1; TCRdb's D gene call, TRBD1, goes unchecked for lack of DNA. CDR3 length: 13 amino acids. The germline V gene encodes CDR1 SQVTM and CDR2 ANQGSEA.